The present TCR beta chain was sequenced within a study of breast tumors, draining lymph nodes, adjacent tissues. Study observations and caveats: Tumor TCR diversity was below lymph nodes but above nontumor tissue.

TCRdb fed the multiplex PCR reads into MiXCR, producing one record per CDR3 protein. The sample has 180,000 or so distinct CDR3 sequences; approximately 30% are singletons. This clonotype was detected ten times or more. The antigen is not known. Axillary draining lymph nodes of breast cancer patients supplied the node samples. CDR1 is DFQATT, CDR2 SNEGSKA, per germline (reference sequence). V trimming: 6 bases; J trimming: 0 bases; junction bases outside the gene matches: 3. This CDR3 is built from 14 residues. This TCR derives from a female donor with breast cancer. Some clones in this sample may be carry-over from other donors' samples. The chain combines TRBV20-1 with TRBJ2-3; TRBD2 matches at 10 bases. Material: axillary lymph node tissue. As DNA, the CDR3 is TGCAGTGCAACTAGCGGGGTTAGCACAGATACGCAGTATTTT. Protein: CSATSGVSTDTQYF.